This passage covers 9 T cell receptor beta chains from one sample sequenced in a study of T-cell reconstitution after alpha-beta-depleted transplantation in children. The TCRbeta library incorporated unique molecular identifiers. MiXCR, applied by TCRdb to the PCR reads, yields one record per CDR3 protein. The profile covers 73,000 or so distinct CDR3 sequences, with 4.9% appearing a single time and about 19% taken by the ten largest. Sequencing was performed on PBMCs, mostly from graft donor cells, taken 180 days after TCRalphabeta/CD19-depleted stem cell transplant. Source of these receptors: a boy under two years old who had a stem cell transplant for acute myeloid leukemia, so the T cells may come from the graft donor.

This clonotype has a count of ten or more. V and J are TRBV7-2 and TRBJ2-7; D unclear. Germline values: CDR1 SGHTA, CDR2 FQGNSA. The V and J ends lost 7 bases and 0 bases respectively, with 13 bases between them. The CDR3 extends over 14 amino acids. This CDR3 is CASINWASSYEQYF. The CDR3 DNA reads TGTGCCAGCATCAACTGGGCTTCCTCCTACGAGCAGTACTTC. The complete variable domain, with remaining parts taken from reference TRBV7-2 and TRBJ2-7, reads GAGVSQSPSNKVTEKGKDVELRCDPISGHTALYWYRQSLGQGLEFLIYFQGNSAPDKSGLPSDRFSAERTGGSVSTLTIQRTQQEDSAVYLCASINWASSYEQYFGPGTRLTVT.

This clonotype occurred many times. The chain combines TRBV6-1 with TRBJ1-6; D call uncertain. The CDR3 runs 11 residues. Trimming shortened V by 2 bases and J by 9 bases, and 2 bases separated the two germline ends. CDR1 and CDR2 from the germline V gene are MNHNS and SASEGT. This chain's CDR3 is CASSEISPLHF. The CDR3 DNA sequence: TGTGCCAGCAGTGAAATTTCACCCCTCCACTTT.

This clonotype was seen repeatedly, ten times or more. The genes are TRBV11-2 and TRBJ1-6; D is undetermined. The CDR3 extends over 18 amino acids. With 1 base removed from V and 1 base from J, the gap between germline ends came to 14 bases. Germline values: CDR1 SGHAT, CDR2 FQNNGV. CDR3 bases: TGTGCCAGCAGCTTAGTTCCACCGGGGAAGTCCTATAATTCACCCCTCCACTTT. Translated, it gives CASSLVPPGKSYNSPLHF.

This clonotype was seen repeatedly, ten times or more. V gene TRBV4-3 combines with J gene TRBJ2-2, with 8 bases matching TRBD2. After removal of 4 bases from V and 5 bases from J, the junction contained 12 bases not matched to a gene. The CDR3 sequence is 17 residues long. The germline CDR1 and CDR2 sequences are LGHNA and YSLEER. This CDR3 reads CASSLVFEAGVTGELFF. For the CDR3, the DNA is TGCGCCAGCAGCCTAGTTTTTGAAGCGGGGGTAACCGGGGAGCTGTTTTTT.

This clonotype was counted at least ten times. The chain combines TRBV11-1 with TRBJ1-4; tentative D call: TRBD1 (5 bases). Per germline, CDR1 SGHAT and CDR2 FQDESV (reference sequence). The CDR3 runs to 18 residues. The V end lost 5 bases, the J end lost 1 base, and 20 bases lay between the germline ends. The CDR3 reads CASSRPSRSGGTNEKLFF. CDR3 sequence (DNA): TGTGCCAGCAGCCGGCCCTCGAGGTCCGGGGGAACTAATGAAAAACTGTTTTTT.

This clonotype was detected only a few times. This may be a read error, as it is one base from a much larger clone. The rearrangement uses TRBV5-1 and TRBJ1-2; D may be TRBD1 (5 bases). CDR1 and CDR2 from the germline V gene are SGHRS and YFSETQ. Deletions cut 4 bases from V and 2 bases from J, with 9 bases between. This CDR3 region has 13 residues. The CDR3 DNA follows: TGCGCCAGCAGCACCGGGGGGAACTATGGCTACACCTTC. Translation: CASSTGGNYGYTF.

Many counts were recorded for this clonotype. The J gene is TRBJ2-3, the V gene TRBV3-1; possibly TRBD2 for D (6 bases). This CDR3 has 16 amino acids. Germline V CDR1 and CDR2: LGHDT, YNNKEL (reference sequence). V was clipped by 0 bases and J by 2 bases, with 12 bases between them. CDR3 sequence (DNA): TGTGCCAGCAGCCAAGATCCGGGGACTTACACAGATACGCAGTATTTT. Residues: CASSQDPGTYTDTQYF.

This clonotype was seen at least ten times. V is TRBV10-3 and J is TRBJ1-2; 7 bases match TRBD1. This CDR3 has 14 residues. With V trimmed by 4 bases and J by 7 bases, 9 bases remained unmatched. CDR1 is ENHRY, CDR2 SYGVKD, per germline. CDR3 in amino acids: CAISGDRDIRGYTF. CDR3 coding DNA: TGTGCCATCAGTGGTGACAGGGACATCCGTGGCTACACCTTC.

This clonotype was counted at least ten times. The V and J genes are TRBV7-2 and TRBJ2-7; 9 nucleotides line up with TRBD1. The trim removed 4 bases at V and 3 bases at J, leaving 4 bases unmatched. Germline loops: CDR1 SGHTA, CDR2 FQGNSA. This CDR3 spans 14 amino acids. The CDR3 bases are TGTGCCAGCAGCTGGGGGACAGGGAGCTACGAGCAGTACTTC. Translation gives CASSWGTGSYEQYF.